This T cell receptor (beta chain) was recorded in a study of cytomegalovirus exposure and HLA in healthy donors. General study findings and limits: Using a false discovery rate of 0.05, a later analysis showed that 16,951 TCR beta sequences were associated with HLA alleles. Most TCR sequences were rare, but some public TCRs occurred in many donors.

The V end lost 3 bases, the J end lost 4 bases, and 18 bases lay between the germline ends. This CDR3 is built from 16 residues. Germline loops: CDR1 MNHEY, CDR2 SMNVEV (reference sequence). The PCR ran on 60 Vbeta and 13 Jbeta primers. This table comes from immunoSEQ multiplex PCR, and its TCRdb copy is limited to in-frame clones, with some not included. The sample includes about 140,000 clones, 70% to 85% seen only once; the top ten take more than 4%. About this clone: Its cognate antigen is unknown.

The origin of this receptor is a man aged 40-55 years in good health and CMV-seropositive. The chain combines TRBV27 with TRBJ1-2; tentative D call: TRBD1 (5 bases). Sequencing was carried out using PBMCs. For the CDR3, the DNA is TGTGCCAGCAGTTTGGTTGGACATCAGTTCGGCTATGGCTACACCTTC. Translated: CASSLVGHQFGYGYTF.